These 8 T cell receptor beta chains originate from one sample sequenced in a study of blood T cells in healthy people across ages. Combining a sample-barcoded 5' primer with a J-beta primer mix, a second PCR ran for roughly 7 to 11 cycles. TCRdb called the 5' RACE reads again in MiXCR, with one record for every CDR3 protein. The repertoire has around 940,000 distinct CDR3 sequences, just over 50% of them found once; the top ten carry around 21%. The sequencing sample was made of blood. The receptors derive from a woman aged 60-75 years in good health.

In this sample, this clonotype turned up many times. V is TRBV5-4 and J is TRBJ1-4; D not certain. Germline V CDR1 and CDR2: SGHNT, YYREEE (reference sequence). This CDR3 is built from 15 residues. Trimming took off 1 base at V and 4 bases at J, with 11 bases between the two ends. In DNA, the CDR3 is TGTGCCAGCAGCTTGCTTGAGGCCGATAATGAAAAACTGTTTTTT. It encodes CASSLLEADNEKLFF.

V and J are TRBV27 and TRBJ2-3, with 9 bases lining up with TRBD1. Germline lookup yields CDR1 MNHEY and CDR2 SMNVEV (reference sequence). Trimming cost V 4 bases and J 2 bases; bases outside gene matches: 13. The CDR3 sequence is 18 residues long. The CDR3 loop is CASSSVPGQGSNTDTQYF. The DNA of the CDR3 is TGTGCCAGCAGTTCCGTCCCGGGACAGGGTTCGAACACAGATACGCAGTATTTT.

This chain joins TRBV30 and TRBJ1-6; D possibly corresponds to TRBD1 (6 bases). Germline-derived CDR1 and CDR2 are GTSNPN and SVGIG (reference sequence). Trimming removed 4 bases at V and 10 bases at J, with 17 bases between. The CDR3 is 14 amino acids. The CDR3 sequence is CAWNSGGHGSPLHF. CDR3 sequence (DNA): TGTGCCTGGAATAGCGGGGGCCATGGATCACCCCTCCACTTT.

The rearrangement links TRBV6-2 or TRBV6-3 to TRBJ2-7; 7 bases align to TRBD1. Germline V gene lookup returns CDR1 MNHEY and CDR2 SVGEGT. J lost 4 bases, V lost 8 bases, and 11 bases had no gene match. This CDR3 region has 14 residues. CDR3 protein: CASGIPGQRYEQYF. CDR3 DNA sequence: TGTGCCAGCGGGATTCCGGGACAGAGATACGAGCAGTACTTC.

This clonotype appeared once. The CDR3 coding sequence is TGTGCCAGCAGCTTTGGCCAGGGCCAAAACATTCAGTACTTC. This encodes CASSFGQGQNIQYF. The chain combines TRBV7-2 with TRBJ2-4; a weak D match, TRBD1 (5 bases). V lost 3 bases to trimming and J lost 5 bases, with 11 bases between them. The CDR3 has 14 residues. Germline-derived CDR1 and CDR2 are SGHTA and FQGNSA. Looking up the rest from reference TRBV7-2 and TRBJ2-4 gives the full variable domain: GAGVSQSPSNKVTEKGKDVELRCDPISGHTALYWYRQSLGQGLEFLIYFQGNSAPDKSGLPSDRFSAERTGGSVSTLTIQRTQQEDSAVYLCASSFGQGQNIQYFGAGTRLSVL.

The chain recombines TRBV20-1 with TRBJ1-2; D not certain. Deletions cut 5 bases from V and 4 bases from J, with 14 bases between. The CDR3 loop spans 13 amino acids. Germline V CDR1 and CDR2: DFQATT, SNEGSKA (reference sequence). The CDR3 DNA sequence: TGCAGTGCTCTCTCGGTTTTTCTCTATGGCTACACCTTC. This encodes CSALSVFLYGYTF.

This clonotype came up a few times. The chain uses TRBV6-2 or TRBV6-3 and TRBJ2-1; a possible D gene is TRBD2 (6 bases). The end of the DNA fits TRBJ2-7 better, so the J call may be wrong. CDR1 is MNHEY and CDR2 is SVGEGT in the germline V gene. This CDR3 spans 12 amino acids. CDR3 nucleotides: TGTGCCAGCACCAAGGGACTCAGCGAGCAGTACTTC. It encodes CASTKGLSEQYF.

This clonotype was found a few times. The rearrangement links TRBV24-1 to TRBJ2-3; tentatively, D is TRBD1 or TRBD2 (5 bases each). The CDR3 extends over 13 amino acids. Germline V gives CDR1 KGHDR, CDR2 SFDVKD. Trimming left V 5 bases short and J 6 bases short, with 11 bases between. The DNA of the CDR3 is TGTGCCACCAGTGGAACCGGGACGGATACGCAGTATTTT. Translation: CATSGTGTDTQYF.